This T cell receptor beta chain was recorded in a study of CXCR3-negative and CXCR3-positive naive CD8 T cells. Study context: Sequencing gave 120 million to 150 million TRB reads overall, about 1.5 +/- 0.3 million per library. Study-wide results and caveats: Fresh PBMCs served for most assays, and CXCR3 expression fell partially after cryopreservation.

Concerning this clonotype itself: Its antigen is as yet unknown.

The length of the CDR3 is 15 residues. Germline values: CDR1 DFQATT, CDR2 SNEGSKA (reference sequence). 5' RACE that incorporated UMI labels was used to prepare the TRB cDNA libraries. TCRdb re-called the 5' RACE reads; one entry per CDR3 protein, DNA not given. The repertoire table contains about 43,000 distinct CDR3 sequences. This rearrangement joins TRBV20-1 to TRBJ2-7; TCRdb gives TRBD1 as the D gene, but with no DNA this cannot be confirmed. This TCR was sampled from a human donor in good health. Some clones in this sample may be carry-over from other donors' samples. The sequencing input was memory CD8+ T cells from blood. CDR3 amino acids: CSASRGTGGSYEQYF.